Shown below are 13 T cell receptor beta chains from a single sample sequenced in a study of cytomegalovirus exposure and HLA in healthy donors. 13 Jbeta primers and 60 Vbeta primers were used for the PCR. Sequencing was performed with immunoSEQ multiplex PCR; in TCRdb, only in-frame clones are kept and a portion is missing. The data show roughly 260,000 clones, with about 83% seen just once and 1.5% to 2.5% held by the top ten. Sequencing was carried out using PBMCs. These receptors all come from a woman aged 40 to 55 in good health and CMV-seropositive.

The rearrangement links TRBV5-8 to TRBJ1-2, with a tentative D call TRBD1 (6 bases). The CDR3 is 15 residues long. From germline, CDR1 is SGHTS and CDR2 YDEGEE. Trimming took 0 bases from V and 2 from J, leaving 11 bases between them. Written as DNA, the CDR3 is TGTGCCAGCAGCTTGGCCAGGGGAATCAACTATGGCTACACCTTC. Protein sequence: CASSLARGINYGYTF.

This rearrangement joins TRBV7-9 to TRBJ1-5; D perhaps matches TRBD1 (5 bases). This CDR3 region has 15 residues. CDR1 is SEHNR and CDR2 is FQNEAQ in the germline V gene (reference sequence). V lost 5 bases and J 4 bases, leaving 15 bases between the germline ends. The CDR3 protein is CASSRTGQGNQPQHF. The CDR3 coding sequence is TGTGCCAGCAGCCGCACTGGGCAGGGTAATCAGCCCCAGCATTTT.

The V gene is TRBV28, the J gene TRBJ1-1; perhaps TRBD1 as D (5 bases). This CDR3 spans 12 amino acids. V dropped 7 bases and J dropped 10 bases, with 16 bases sitting between them. The V gene's germline CDR1 is MDHEN and CDR2 SYDVKM. CDR3 sequence reads: CASTPGRDGAFF. The CDR3 nucleotides read TGTGCCAGCACCCCAGGCAGGGATGGAGCTTTCTTT.

This chain uses TRBV5-4 with TRBJ2-5; TRBD1 aligns across 11 bases. There are 17 residues in the CDR3. V was clipped by 0 bases and J by 4 bases; unmatched bases: 8. Germline V gene lookup returns CDR1 SGHNT and CDR2 YYREEE (reference sequence). For the CDR3, the DNA is TGTGCCAGCAGCTTGGGGGGACAGGGGGGGTTTAGAGAGACCCAGTACTTC. It encodes CASSLGGQGGFRETQYF.

This rearrangement joins TRBV19 to TRBJ1-2, with a weak D call TRBD1 (5 bases). Germline V CDR1 and CDR2: LNHDA, SQIVND (reference sequence). Deletions cut 6 bases from V and 4 bases from J, with 21 bases between. This CDR3 comprises 16 residues. The CDR3 DNA sequence: TGTGCCAGTAGAAATTCGGAGACAGTAGGTGCCTATGGCTACACCTTC. This gives the protein CASRNSETVGAYGYTF.

V gene TRBV28 combines with J gene TRBJ2-2; a possible D gene is TRBD2 (5 bases). Germline loops: CDR1 MDHEN, CDR2 SYDVKM. The ends were cut back, 5 bases at V and 9 bases at J, with 16 bases in the middle. The CDR3 is 14 amino acids. The CDR3: CASSPHELGWELFF. In DNA, the CDR3 is TGTGCCAGCAGTCCCCATGAACTAGGGTGGGAGCTGTTTTTT.

This clone was seen a few times. Other DNA sequences of this sample code for an identical CDR3. The CDR3 sequence is CASSLGVGGRISSYNEQFF. The CDR3 DNA is TGCGCCAGCAGCTTGGGGGTAGGGGGAAGGATAAGCTCCTACAATGAGCAGTTCTTC. The V gene is TRBV5-1, the J gene TRBJ2-1; D is possibly TRBD1 (6 bases). V was cut by 0 bases and J by 0 bases, with 19 bases left in between. Germline V gene lookup returns CDR1 SGHRS and CDR2 YFSETQ. This CDR3 has 19 amino acids.

The genes are TRBV7-6 and TRBJ2-7; D may be TRBD1 (6 bases). CDR1 and CDR2 (germline): SGHVS, FNYEAQ. The CDR3 is 14 amino acids. V was shortened by 5 bases and J by 6 bases, with 17 bases between the two germline ends. The CDR3 DNA is TGTGCCAGCAGCCCAAGGATGGACAGCGCCGAGCAGTACTTC. This gives the protein CASSPRMDSAEQYF.

This clone came up once. The junction differs from germline at one of its ends, possibly a read error. This chain joins TRBV19 and TRBJ2-6; D is possibly TRBD1 (5 bases). Germline assignment: CDR1 LNHDA and CDR2 SQIVND (reference sequence). This CDR3 region has 16 residues. The CDR3 is CASSYLLPTGANGLTF. The CDR3 bases are TGTGCCAGTAGCTACCTCTTACCGACTGGGGCCAACGGCCTGACTTTC.

V gene TRBV19 combines with J gene TRBJ1-3; possibly TRBD1 for D (6 bases). The V gene lost 3 bases and the J gene lost 7 bases, with 19 bases spanning the gap. CDR3 length: 16 amino acids. The germline gives CDR1 LNHDA, CDR2 SQIVND (reference sequence). The CDR3 loop is CASSISGQGIRNTIYF. Written as DNA, the CDR3 is TGTGCCAGTAGTATTTCCGGGCAGGGGATAAGGAACACCATATATTTT.

This sequence joins TRBV6-1 and TRBJ1-6; weak D call: TRBD1 (6 bases). Germline loops: CDR1 MNHNS, CDR2 SASEGT. V was pared by 7 bases and J by 6 bases, with 13 bases between. This CDR3 is built from 14 residues. The CDR3 sequence: CASKHRERNSPLHF. CDR3 nucleotides: TGTGCCAGCAAACACAGGGAGCGTAATTCACCCCTCCACTTT.

This chain uses TRBV27 with TRBJ1-2; 7 bases match TRBD1. CDR3 size: 14 residues. CDR1 and CDR2 (germline): MNHEY, SMNVEV (reference sequence). J gave up 0 bases and V 5 bases, and 3 bases lay outside the gene matches. The CDR3 bases are TGTGCCAGCAGTCGACAGGGTACTAACTATGGCTACACCTTC. It encodes CASSRQGTNYGYTF.

The rearrangement links TRBV10-3 to TRBJ1-1, with a tentative D call TRBD1 (5 bases). The ends were cut back, 7 bases at V and 8 bases at J, with 20 bases in the middle. The CDR3 spans 14 residues. The germline V gene encodes CDR1 ENHRY and CDR2 SYGVKD. CDR3 nucleotide sequence: TGTGCCATCAATATGGAAGGGGCAGGGCGAGAAGCTTTCTTT. Protein product: CAINMEGAGREAFF.